The 28 T cell receptor beta chains in this list originate from one sample, sequenced in a study of CD4 and CD8 cells across lung adenocarcinoma regions. TCRdb re-analysed the PCR reads in MiXCR, keeping a single row per CDR3 protein. The table has over 8,500 distinct CDR3 sequences, around 63% seen once. The source material was CD8+ T cells from the margin of a lung tumor. These receptors were obtained from a male donor with lung adenocarcinoma. The CD4 and CD8 labels of this study may be unreliable.

This chain connects TRBV27 to TRBJ2-4; D may match TRBD1 or TRBD2 (5 bases each). The V and J ends lost 10 bases and 13 bases respectively, with 23 bases between them. Germline CDR1 and CDR2: MNHEY and SMNVEV (reference sequence). There are 13 residues in the CDR3. CDR3 loop: CATGLWAKDTQYF. CDR3 bases: TGTGCCACGGGGCTGTGGGCCAAAGATACGCAGTACTTC.

The rearrangement uses TRBV6-1 and TRBJ2-3; the D is unclear. Trimming cost V 0 bases and J 2 bases, with 9 bases left between them. CDR1 and CDR2 (germline): MNHNS, SASEGT. This CDR3 has 15 amino acids. CDR3 bases: TGTGCCAGCAGTGAAGCGTCAGGTCCCACAGATACGCAGTATTTT. Protein sequence: CASSEASGPTDTQYF.

The chain recombines TRBV15 with TRBJ2-3; D may be TRBD1 (5 bases). Germline V gene sequence: CDR1 LNHNV, CDR2 YYDKDF (reference sequence). Trimming took 1 base from V and 2 from J, leaving 7 bases between them. There are 14 residues in the CDR3. The CDR3 bases are TGTGCCACCAGCAGAGGACAGCCCACAGATACGCAGTATTTT. It yields the protein CATSRGQPTDTQYF. The variable domain in full, with the rest retrieved from reference TRBV15 and TRBJ2-3, is DAMVIQNPRYQVTQFGKPVTLSCSQTLNHNVMYWYQQKSSQAPKLLFHYYDKDFNNEADTPDNFQSRRPNTSFCFLDIRSPGLGDTAMYLCATSRGQPTDTQYFGPGTRLTVL.

The chain recombines TRBV6-1 with TRBJ1-6; D is perhaps TRBD1 (6 bases). The CDR3 is 17 residues long. Between the trimmed V and J ends, which lost 6 bases and 0 bases, there was a span of 15 bases. Germline values: CDR1 MNHNS, CDR2 SASEGT. The CDR3 DNA reads TGTGCCAGCAGGCAAGCCGACAGGAGCTCCTATAATTCACCCCTCCACTTT. Its translation is CASRQADRSSYNSPLHF.

The sample holds a few counts of this clonotype. The V gene is TRBV10-2, the J gene TRBJ1-1; D is unclear. V was trimmed by 6 bases and J by 1 base, leaving 9 bases between them. CDR3 size: 13 residues. Germline V gene lookup returns CDR1 WSHSY and CDR2 SAAADI. The CDR3 DNA reads as TGCGCCAGCAGGCGTTTGACGAACACTGAAGCTTTCTTT. It codes for CASRRLTNTEAFF.

V usage is TRBV6-1 and J usage is TRBJ2-4; possibly TRBD2 for D (6 bases). The J call may be faulty, since TRBJ2-5 better matches the DNA end. This CDR3 is 16 amino acids long. The V gene's germline CDR1 is MNHNS and CDR2 SASEGT. The CDR3 protein is CASSEAGRGVGETQYF. The CDR3 DNA sequence: TGTGCCAGCAGTGAAGCCGGGAGAGGGGTCGGGGAGACCCAGTACTTC.

This chain joins TRBV6-5 and TRBJ2-1, with 7 bases matching TRBD2. The CDR3 length is 15 residues. V shed 0 bases and J 6 bases; nucleotides not matched to a gene: 5. Germline V gene lookup returns CDR1 MNHEY and CDR2 SVGAGI. The CDR3 bases are TGTGCCAGCAGTTACTCGCTGGGGGAGGGCAATGAGCAGTTCTTC. This codes for CASSYSLGEGNEQFF.

The chain links TRBV6-5 to TRBJ1-3, with D uncertain. The germline gives CDR1 MNHEY, CDR2 SVGAGI. Trimming took 2 bases from V and 0 from J, leaving 5 bases between them. This CDR3 has 14 residues. This chain's CDR3 is CASSYTVSGNTIYF. The CDR3 region has the DNA TGTGCCAGCAGTTACACAGTCTCTGGAAACACCATATATTTT.

A note on this clonotype: A junction end diverges from the germline sequence, so it may reflect a read error. J is TRBJ2-3 and V is TRBV6-1; the D gene is possibly TRBD2 (5 bases). Per germline, CDR1 MNHNS and CDR2 SASEGT. This CDR3 region has 13 residues. The CDR3 DNA sequence: TGTGCCAGCACCGAGGCTAGCTACGATGCGCAGTTTTTT. It specifies CASTEASYDAQFF.

The CDR3 is CASSEMGGEKDTQYF. The CDR3 coding sequence is TGTGCCAGCAGTGAAATGGGAGGGGAAAAAGATACGCAGTATTTT. The rearrangement uses TRBV6-1 and TRBJ2-3, with 7 bases identical to TRBD2. Germline V lookup: CDR1 MNHNS, CDR2 SASEGT. The CDR3 totals 15 residues. V lost 2 bases, J lost 5 bases, and 7 bases stayed unmatched.

This clonotype was observed a handful of times. The chain carries TRBV6-1 and TRBJ2-3; D is ambiguous. CDR1 MNHNS and CDR2 SASEGT come from the germline V gene. The CDR3 spans 14 residues. V was clipped by 5 bases and J by 2 bases, with 11 bases between them. The CDR3 nucleotides are TGTGCCAGCAGTCAGAACAGTCCCACAGATACGCAGTATTTT. Protein: CASSQNSPTDTQYF.

This clonotype was seen at least ten times. The genes are TRBV4-1 and TRBJ2-5, with a possible D match to TRBD1 (5 bases). Germline lookup yields CDR1 MGHRA and CDR2 YSYEKL. The CDR3 is 16 residues long. Trimming cost V 1 base and J 5 bases, with 17 bases left between them. CDR3 coding DNA: TGCGCCAGCAGCCAAGTCCCAGGGATGGTAGTTGAGACCCAGTACTTC. It translates to CASSQVPGMVVETQYF.

The chain is built from TRBV6-5 and TRBJ2-1, with D hard to call. V was clipped by 6 bases and J by 0 bases, with 12 bases between them. The CDR3 totals 15 residues. Germline CDR1 reads MNHEY; CDR2 reads SVGAGI. CDR3 loop: CASRYSRSSYNEQFF. In DNA, the CDR3 is TGTGCCAGCAGATACAGTCGTAGCTCCTACAATGAGCAGTTCTTC.

As concerns this clonotype: Relative to the germline gene, one junction end is altered; a read error may explain this. The chain uses TRBV7-7 and TRBJ2-5; tentative D call: TRBD2 (6 bases). This CDR3 is 15 amino acids long. Germline lookup yields CDR1 SSHAT and CDR2 FNYEAQ (reference sequence). The CDR3 spells CASSLIDGSQETQYF. In DNA form, the CDR3 reads TGTGCTAGCAGCTTAATCGACGGGAGCCAAGAGACCCAGTACTTC.

The DNA of the CDR3 is TGTGCCAGCAGTTTCGGTCTTCCTAGCACAGATACGCAGTATTTT. This translates into CASSFGLPSTDTQYF. The chain is built from TRBV27 and TRBJ2-3; D gene unclear. CDR3 length equals 15 residues. Germline V lookup: CDR1 MNHEY, CDR2 SMNVEV (reference sequence). Trimming pared 3 bases from V and 0 bases from J, leaving 10 bases between.

The genes are TRBV27 and TRBJ2-1; 11 positions agree with TRBD2. Germline V gene data show CDR1 as MNHEY and CDR2 as SMNVEV (reference sequence). The CDR3 is made up of 16 amino acids. The V gene end was trimmed by 5 bases and the J gene end by 5 bases; junction bases not matched to a gene: 8. The CDR3 DNA reads as TGTGCCAGCAGTCACGCCGGGACTAGCGGAGACAATGAGCAGTTCTTC. Residues: CASSHAGTSGDNEQFF.

The J gene is TRBJ2-1, the V gene TRBV25-1; 11 bases match TRBD2. Germline loops: CDR1 MGHDK, CDR2 SYGVNS. The CDR3 is 15 residues long. V lost 3 bases, J lost 5 bases, and 3 bases stayed unmatched. CDR3 sequence: CASSDGTSGNNEQFF. CDR3 coding DNA: TGTGCCAGCAGTGATGGGACTAGCGGTAACAATGAGCAGTTCTTC.

This chain connects TRBV6-1 to TRBJ1-2, with D unresolved. Germline values: CDR1 MNHNS, CDR2 SASEGT. The length of the CDR3 is 13 residues. The V gene lost 4 bases and the J gene lost 2 bases, with 8 bases spanning the gap. CDR3 nucleotides: TGTGCCAGCAGTGGAACTTCAAACTATGGCTACACCTTC. Encoded protein: CASSGTSNYGYTF.

The V call is TRBV6-1, the J call TRBJ2-1; D call uncertain. V was trimmed by 4 bases and J by 4 bases, leaving 11 bases between them. Germline V gene sequence: CDR1 MNHNS, CDR2 SASEGT. The CDR3 length is 14 residues. Here the CDR3 reads CASSVGIPYNEQFF. As DNA, the CDR3 is TGTGCCAGCAGTGTTGGGATTCCTTACAATGAGCAGTTCTTC.

V is TRBV6-4 and J is TRBJ2-4; TRBD2 might be the D (5 bases). CDR1 is MRHNA, CDR2 SNTAGT, per germline. This CDR3 comprises 15 residues. V was clipped by 2 bases and J by 12 bases, with 20 bases between them. The CDR3 spells CASSDRGSAKDTQYF. CDR3 nucleotide sequence: TGTGCCAGCAGTGACCGGGGATCGGCCAAAGATACTCAGTACTTC.

This clonotype was seen a single time. The V and J genes are TRBV6-1 and TRBJ2-1; 9 nucleotides line up with TRBD1. Germline V CDR1 and CDR2: MNHNS, SASEGT. The CDR3 has 15 amino acids. V trimming: 4 bases; J trimming: 6 bases; junction bases outside the gene matches: 7. CDR3 sequence: CASSGPGTGPNEQFF. CDR3 nucleotide sequence: TGTGCCAGCAGTGGCCCCGGGACAGGGCCCAATGAGCAGTTCTTC.

The chain uses TRBV10-2 and TRBJ2-1; 7 nucleotides line up with TRBD1. Trimming at V came to 9 bases and at J to 2 bases, leaving 7 bases not matched to a gene. The CDR3 spans 14 residues. CDR1 and CDR2 from the germline V gene are WSHSY and SAAADI. CDR3 amino acids: CASTRDSTYNEQFF. The CDR3 DNA reads as TGCGCCAGTACCCGGGACAGCACCTACAATGAGCAGTTCTTC.

The sample holds many counts of this clonotype. CDR3 bases: TGTGCCAGCAGTTACTCTGGGACGAAATGGGAGACCCAGTACTTC. This encodes CASSYSGTKWETQYF. The chain carries TRBV6-5 and TRBJ2-5, with D perhaps assigned TRBD1 or TRBD2 (5 bases each). The germline V gene encodes CDR1 MNHEY and CDR2 SVGAGI. The CDR3 runs to 15 residues. V shed 0 bases and J shed 5 bases, with 13 bases lying between them.

This chain connects TRBV6-1 to TRBJ2-3; TRBD2 matches 12 bases. The CDR3 consists of 15 residues. The germline gives CDR1 MNHNS, CDR2 SASEGT. Trimming took 6 bases from V and 2 from J; bases not matched to a gene: 3. The CDR3 nucleotides read TGTGCCAGCAGCCTAGCGGGGGGGCCCACAGATACGCAGTATTTT. The encoded protein is CASSLAGGPTDTQYF.

The gene calls are TRBV4-1 and TRBJ1-1, with 8 bases fitting TRBD1. Germline values: CDR1 MGHRA, CDR2 YSYEKL. The CDR3 sequence is 22 residues long. Losses at the gene ends were 3 bases for V and 1 base for J; bases not matched to a gene: 25. The CDR3 loop reads CASSHQPNRPASGGRGNTEAFF. CDR3 sequence (DNA): TGCGCCAGCAGCCACCAGCCCAATCGGCCCGCATCAGGGGGCAGGGGGAACACTGAAGCTTTCTTT.

This clonotype has just a few counts. This chain joins TRBV6-1 and TRBJ2-6; D perhaps matches TRBD1 (6 bases). Looked up from germline, CDR1 is MNHNS and CDR2 is SASEGT. Trimming pared 6 bases from V and 1 base from J, leaving 10 bases between. The CDR3 covers 15 residues. The chain's CDR3 is CASSIQGSGANVLTF. For the CDR3, the DNA is TGTGCCAGCAGCATACAGGGTTCTGGGGCCAACGTCCTGACTTTC.

As for this clonotype: One end of the junction is discordant with germline, which a read error may explain. This chain joins TRBV7-7 and TRBJ2-1; perhaps TRBD2 as D (5 bases). The closer fit of TRBJ2-5 to the DNA end suggests the J call may be wrong. CDR1 and CDR2 from the germline V gene are SSHAT and FNYEAQ (reference sequence). CDR3 length: 14 residues. DNA of the CDR3: TGTGCTAGCAGCTCGGACCCAGGAGGAAGGACCCAGTACTTC. Amino acids: CASSSDPGGRTQYF.

Concerning this clonotype itself: A junction boundary mismatches the germline segment, possibly from a read error. The DNA of the CDR3 is TGTGCCAGCGGGGAGGCCGGGGCAGGGGTCCGGGATACCCAGTATTTC. Translating it yields CASGEAGAGVRDTQYF. The chain employs TRBV6-1 and TRBJ2-3, with D perhaps matching TRBD1 or TRBD2 (6 bases each). The CDR3 contains 16 residues. Germline CDR1 reads MNHNS; CDR2 reads SASEGT.